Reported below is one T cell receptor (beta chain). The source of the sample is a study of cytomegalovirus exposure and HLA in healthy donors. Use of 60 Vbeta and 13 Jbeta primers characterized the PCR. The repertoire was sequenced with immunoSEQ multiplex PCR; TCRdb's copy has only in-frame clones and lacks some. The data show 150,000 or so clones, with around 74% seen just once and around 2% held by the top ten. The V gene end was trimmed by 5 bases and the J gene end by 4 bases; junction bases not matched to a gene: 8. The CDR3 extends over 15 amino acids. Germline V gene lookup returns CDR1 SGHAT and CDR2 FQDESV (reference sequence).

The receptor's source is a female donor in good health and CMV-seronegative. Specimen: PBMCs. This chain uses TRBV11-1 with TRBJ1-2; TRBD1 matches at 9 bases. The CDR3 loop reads CASSRSGTGTYGYTF. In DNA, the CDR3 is TGTGCCAGCAGCCGCTCCGGGACAGGGACCTATGGCTACACCTTC. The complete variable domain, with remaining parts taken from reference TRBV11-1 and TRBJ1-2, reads EAEVAQSPRYKITEKSQAVAFWCDPISGHATLYWYRQILGQGPELLVQFQDESVVDDSQLPKDRFSAERLKGVDSTLKIQPAELGDSAMYLCASSRSGTGTYGYTFGSGTRLTVV.